One and the same sample provided the 7 T cell receptor beta chains below, sequenced in a study of blood T cell repertoires in COVID-19. Repertoires were generated with immunoSEQ multiplex PCR, while TCRdb's copy carries only in-frame clones and drops some. In the table there are 200,000 to 250,000 clones, 88% of which are singletons. Material: peripheral blood. Receptors originate from a man younger than 35 with active or convalescent COVID-19.

The rearrangement links TRBV28 to TRBJ1-3; 7 bases line up with TRBD1. The CDR3 sequence is 14 residues long. The J segment lost 7 bases and the V segment lost 7 bases, leaving 10 bases of the junction unmatched. Germline V gives CDR1 MDHEN, CDR2 SYDVKM. The CDR3 coding sequence is TGTGCCAGCACCCCCCAGGGGGTTAGGAACACCATATATTTT. Translation: CASTPQGVRNTIYF.

The sample holds one count of this clone. The rearrangement joins TRBV18 to TRBJ2-7, with 7 bases matching TRBD1. The J segment lost 6 bases and the V segment lost 8 bases, leaving 10 bases of the junction unmatched. This CDR3 contains 13 residues. Germline V gives CDR1 KGHSH, CDR2 LQKENI. The CDR3 coding sequence is TGTGCCAGCAGGTTACAGGGGCCGGGCGAGCAGTACTTC. As protein: CASRLQGPGEQYF.

V usage is TRBV30 and J usage is TRBJ2-1; 11 bases are shared with TRBD2. This CDR3 spans 15 amino acids. V was clipped by 5 bases and J by 1 base; unmatched bases: 4. Germline CDR1 reads GTSNPN; CDR2 reads SVGIG (reference sequence). This chain's CDR3 is CAWSIAGGSYNEQFF. Here the CDR3 DNA reads TGTGCCTGGTCTATAGCGGGAGGGTCCTACAATGAGCAGTTCTTC.

This clone was seen just once. V usage is TRBV29-1 and J usage is TRBJ2-7; possible D gene TRBD2, 5 bases. Trimming took 5 bases from V and 7 from J, leaving 12 bases between them. The CDR3 totals 11 residues. Germline CDR1 and CDR2: SQVTM and ANQGSEA. In DNA, the CDR3 is TGCAGCGTTATGAACCCGGGGGAGCAGTACTTC. Its protein product is CSVMNPGEQYF.

The chain recombines TRBV7-9 with TRBJ2-7, with TRBD2 identical over 7 bases. The CDR3 loop spans 16 amino acids. Germline trimming cut 2 bases from V and 2 bases from J; bases unmatched to any gene: 9. Germline V gene lookup returns CDR1 SEHNR and CDR2 FQNEAQ (reference sequence). DNA for the CDR3: TGTGCCAGCAGCTTACCACAAGCGGGAACAACCTACGAGCAGTACTTC. Translation: CASSLPQAGTTYEQYF.

The chain has TRBV6-5 and TRBJ1-2; maybe TRBD1 (6 bases). V lost 2 bases and J lost 4, with 14 bases in between. The germline V gene has CDR1 MNHEY and CDR2 SVGAGI. This CDR3 is built from 15 residues. CDR3 coding DNA: TGTGCCAGCAGTTACGGGGGGGCTGAGGGCTATGGCTACACCTTC. Amino acid sequence: CASSYGGAEGYGYTF.

V gene TRBV28 combines with J gene TRBJ1-5; TRBD1 might be the D (5 bases). V gave up 6 bases and J gave up 3 bases, with 15 bases separating them. This CDR3 contains 15 residues. Germline V CDR1 and CDR2: MDHEN, SYDVKM. The CDR3 spells CASSRMSGDNQPQHF. Written as DNA, the CDR3 is TGTGCCAGCAGCCGCATGTCGGGGGACAATCAGCCCCAGCATTTT. Complete variable domain (other parts from reference TRBV28 and TRBJ1-5): DVKVTQSSRYLVKRTGEKVFLECVQDMDHENMFWYRQDPGLGLRLIYFSYDVKMKEKGDIPEGYSVSREKKERFSLILESASTNQTSMYLCASSRMSGDNQPQHFGDGTRLSIL.